The rows below give T cell receptor beta chains drawn from one sample of a study of blood T cells in healthy people across ages. MiXCR was run by TCRdb on the 5' RACE reads, yielding one entry per CDR3 protein. The data hold over 1,300,000 distinct CDR3 sequences, with approximately 59% observed a single time. Material for sequencing was blood. These receptors all stem from a man aged 18 to 35 in good health. The CDR3 runs from the conserved cysteine through the conserved F or W. The D gene is left open where the match is weak. The listing skips clone size in some rows; elsewhere it reads once, few, many or a size class.

TGTGCCACCAGCAGAGAGGGGGGGCTTAAGAATTCACCCCTCCACTTT,CATSREGGLKNSPLHF,TRBV15,16,.,TRBJ1-6,few
TGTGCCAGCAAATATGAAGGGGGCGGAACTGAAGCTTTCTTT,CASKYEGGGTEAFF,TRBV25-1,14,TRBD1,TRBJ1-1,few
TGTGCCAGCAGCTCGAATTTCCGGGACGGGTCCTACGAGCAGTACTTC,CASSSNFRDGSYEQYF,TRBV7-2,16,.,TRBJ2-7,.
TGTGCCAGCAGTTCCAGGACTAGCCGGGAGACCCAGTACTTC,CASSSRTSRETQYF,TRBV6-5,14,TRBD2,TRBJ2-5,few
TGTGCCAGCAGGGCCACAGGGGCGGGCGAGCAGTACTTC,CASRATGAGEQYF,TRBV12-3/TRBV12-4,13,TRBD1,TRBJ2-7,.
TGCGCCAGCAGCTGGACAGGTTCGGAAGCTTTCTTT,CASSWTGSEAFF,TRBV5-1,12,TRBD1,TRBJ1-1,.
TGTGCCATAGGGTCCTACAATGAGCAGTTCTTC,CAIGSYNEQFF,TRBV6-6,11,.,TRBJ2-1,few
TGCGCCAGCAGCCAAGATGGGCAGTGGGTAGAGACCCAGTACTTC,CASSQDGQWVETQYF,TRBV4-1,15,.,TRBJ2-5,.
TGCGCCAGCAGCAAGCCTGAGGGGGACGGCTACACCTTC,CASSKPEGDGYTF,TRBV5-1,13,.,TRBJ1-2,.
TGTGCCAGCAGCTTAGCGGGGACAGGGAAAGAGACCCAGTACTTC,CASSLAGTGKETQYF,TRBV7-2,15,TRBD1,TRBJ2-5,.
TGTGCCAGCAGCTTAGAAGCGGGCCTCCACTTT,CASSLEAGLHF,TRBV7-9,11,.,TRBJ1-6,.
TGTGCTAGTGGTTCAGGGGGCCTCGGTGAAAAACTGTTTTTT,CASGSGGLGEKLFF,TRBV12-5,14,TRBD1,TRBJ1-4,.
TGTGCCAGCAGCTCTACCGGGGGGCTCCTCATTAATGAGCAGTTCTTC,CASSSTGGLLINEQFF,TRBV7-9,16,.,TRBJ2-1,few
TGTGCCACCAGCAGACCAACCGCGGGGGACTCGGATACGCAGTATTTT,CATSRPTAGDSDTQYF,TRBV15,16,TRBD2,TRBJ2-3,.
TGTGCCAGCAGGGCCCAAGAGACCCAGTACTTC,CASRAQETQYF,TRBV2,11,.,TRBJ2-5,few
TGTGCCAGCAGTGTAGCGTACAACAATGAGCAGTTCTTC,CASSVAYNNEQFF,TRBV7-8,13,.,TRBJ2-1,.
TGCAGCGCACGACCTCTTGACAGGGGGAATTCACCCCTCCACTTT,CSARPLDRGNSPLHF,TRBV29-1,15,TRBD1,TRBJ1-6,few
TGTGCCAGCGGGCCCGACGGAAACACTGAAGCTTTCTTT,CASGPDGNTEAFF,TRBV3-1,13,.,TRBJ1-1,.
TGTGCCAGCAGTGAACCGGGACAGGTCTCCAACAATGAGCAGTTCTTC,CASSEPGQVSNNEQFF,TRBV25-1,16,TRBD1,TRBJ2-1,few
TGTGCCAGCAGTCCCCTGGGAAGCGGGGGAGCCTACAATGAGCAGTTCTTC,CASSPLGSGGAYNEQFF,TRBV25-1,17,TRBD2,TRBJ2-1,.
TGCGCCAGCAGCCCTGTAGGGGAAATTTACGAGCAGTACTTC,CASSPVGEIYEQYF,TRBV5-1,14,.,TRBJ2-7,.
TGCAGCGTTATATCCGGGACAGGGTTCGAGCAGTACTTC,CSVISGTGFEQYF,TRBV29-1,13,TRBD1,TRBJ2-7,few
TGTGCCAGCAGCCCCCGGGGGGGGCTCGGAACAGATACGCAGTATTTT,CASSPRGGLGTDTQYF,TRBV9,16,TRBD2,TRBJ2-3,.
TGCAGTGCTAGAGGCAGGGACTACCTCACAGATACGCAGTATTTT,CSARGRDYLTDTQYF,TRBV20-1,15,TRBD2,TRBJ2-3,.
TGCGCCAGCAGCTTGGGGCATTCCAGCTACACCTTC,CASSLGHSSYTF,TRBV5-1,12,.,TRBJ1-2,.
TGTGCCAGCAGCTTAGAGGACAGACTGAACACTGAAGCTTTCTTT,CASSLEDRLNTEAFF,TRBV11-2,15,.,TRBJ1-1,once
TGCGCCAGCAGCCAAGGCAGGCTCCAATCCTACGAGCAGTACTTC,CASSQGRLQSYEQYF,TRBV4-3,15,.,TRBJ2-7,.
TGTGCCAGCAGCTTAGGCTCCGGACTAGCGGGAATCTACAATGAGCAGTTCTTC,CASSLGSGLAGIYNEQFF,TRBV7-9,18,TRBD2,TRBJ2-1,.
TGCGCCAGCAGTGAGTCCCAAATAGCGGGATACAACGAGCAGTACTTC,CASSESQIAGYNEQYF,TRBV10-1,16,TRBD2,TRBJ2-7,.
TGCAGTGCTGATCCTGACGGCCTCTCTGGAAACACCATATATTTT,CSADPDGLSGNTIYF,TRBV20-1,15,.,TRBJ1-3,.
TGTGCCAGCAGCCCCCCAGGGGGCCGAATAGCGGGGTTCAATGAGCAGTACTTC,CASSPPGGRIAGFNEQYF,TRBV25-1,18,.,TRBJ2-7,once
TGTGCCAGCAGTTACTGGGCCCCTACAGGGAACTATGGCTACACCTTC,CASSYWAPTGNYGYTF,TRBV6-5,16,.,TRBJ1-2,.
TGCAGCGGAATCGACAGAATTAATGAAAAACTGTTTTTT,CSGIDRINEKLFF,TRBV29-1,13,.,TRBJ1-4,.
TGTGCCAGCAGCCCCTGGCTAGCGCTTTACAATGAGCAGTTCTTC,CASSPWLALYNEQFF,TRBV7-9,15,.,TRBJ2-1,few
TGTGCCAGCAGTGGCGAAGGGGCCCCGAACACTGAAGCTTTCTTT,CASSGEGAPNTEAFF,TRBV6-1,15,.,TRBJ1-1,few
TGCAGTGCTCGCCCGGCGGACCGGCTCCAAGAGACCCAGTACTTC,CSARPADRLQETQYF,TRBV20-1,15,.,TRBJ2-5,.
TGTGCCAGCAGCTTTAAAGGACAGCATAATCAGCCCCAGCATTTT,CASSFKGQHNQPQHF,TRBV7-7,15,.,TRBJ1-5,many
TGTGCCAGCAGCTTAGGAGAGGGGCGAGAGCAGTACTTC,CASSLGEGREQYF,TRBV11-3,13,.,TRBJ2-7,.
TGTGCCAGCAGCGGGGGCAGTCTAGCCAAAAACATTCAGTACTTC,CASSGGSLAKNIQYF,TRBV5-5,15,.,TRBJ2-4,.
TGCAGTGCTGTAGCGGGGGTAAGCTCCTACGAGCAGTACTTC,CSAVAGVSSYEQYF,TRBV20-1,14,TRBD2,TRBJ2-7,.
TGTGCCAGCAGTTACGGGGTAGTCTCTGGGGCCAACGTCCTGACTTTC,CASSYGVVSGANVLTF,TRBV6-2/TRBV6-3,16,.,TRBJ2-6,.
TGTGCCAGCAGCTTAGGCCCCGCCTACGAGCAGTACTTC,CASSLGPAYEQYF,TRBV11-2,13,.,TRBJ2-7,.
TGCAGTGCTAGAACTAGCGAACGTTGGACATTTGGCGAGCAGTACTTC,CSARTSERWTFGEQYF,TRBV20-1,16,TRBD2,TRBJ2-7,few
TGTGCCAGCAGCGCAACCGGGACCCTCAACACCGGGGAGCTGTTTTTT,CASSATGTLNTGELFF,TRBV7-2,16,.,TRBJ2-2,.
TGTGCCAGCAGGGACCTCCAGGACGAGCAGTACTTC,CASRDLQDEQYF,TRBV25-1,12,.,TRBJ2-7,.
TGCAGTGCTAGAGATCGTGTAGCGGGAGTTGCAGATACGCAGTATTTT,CSARDRVAGVADTQYF,TRBV20-1,16,TRBD2,TRBJ2-3,.
TGCAGTGCTAGACGGCGGGGGAGCACAGATACGCAGTATTTT,CSARRRGSTDTQYF,TRBV20-1,14,TRBD2,TRBJ2-3,.
TGTGCCATCAGTCCAGGGGATTCCACTGAAGCTTTCTTT,CAISPGDSTEAFF,TRBV10-3,13,.,TRBJ1-1,.
TGTGCCAGCAGTGACAGGGGACAGGGGATCTATGGCTACACCTTC,CASSDRGQGIYGYTF,TRBV2,15,TRBD1,TRBJ1-2,.
TGTGCCAGCAGCTCCGTTCGGGGCGGGGACGACTACAATGAGCAGTTCTTC,CASSSVRGGDDYNEQFF,TRBV7-2,17,.,TRBJ2-1,.
TGCGCCAGCAGAGACACAGCGGGGGTCCAAGAGACCCAGTACTTC,CASRDTAGVQETQYF,TRBV5-1,15,TRBD2,TRBJ2-5,.
TGTGCCATCAGTGTACAGGGGACCTCCTACGAGCAGTACTTC,CAISVQGTSYEQYF,TRBV10-3,14,TRBD1,TRBJ2-7,.